The rows below give T cell receptor beta chains drawn from one sample of a study of CD4+ T cells in melanoma. The assay was immunoSEQ multiplex PCR, and TCRdb's table has in-frame clones only and misses some. This table has about 11,000 clones, about 66% appearing once. Sequencing used cells from a culture (not recorded whether cultured in vitro). The receptors were gathered from a human donor with melanoma. CDR3s include the opening cysteine and the closing phenylalanine or tryptophan. A D gene is named only where the DNA matches it firmly. The size field is filled for only some rows; it gives once, few, many or a size class.

d_call,v_call,clone_size,j_call,cdr3_nt,cdr3_aa
TRBD2,TRBV15,.,TRBJ2-1,TGTGCCACCAGCAGAGACCGGACAGGGGGCGCACGTCGGACTAGCGGGGGGGCCGGCAATGAGCAGTTCTTC,CATSRDRTGGARRTSGGAGNEQFF
.,TRBV18,.,TRBJ1-1,TGTGCCAGCTCACCAAGGCCCAGGGAGAACACTGAAGCTTTCTTT,CASSPRPRENTEAFF
.,TRBV5-1,.,TRBJ2-5,TGCGCCAGCAGCGGGGAGAGCCAAGAGACCCAGTACTTC,CASSGESQETQYF
.,TRBV6-6,.,TRBJ1-1,TGTGCCAGCAGTATCCCGGGACACCCTGAAGCTTTCTTT,CASSIPGHPEAFF
.,TRBV5-1,.,TRBJ2-3,TGCGCCAGCAGCCGACGTCAGACTGTTGCGGAGGTGGTAGATACGCAGTATTTT,CASSRRQTVAEVVDTQYF
.,TRBV7-2,once,TRBJ1-1,TGTGCCAGCAGCCCCTCAGTTGGGGTTACTGAAGCTTTCTTT,CASSPSVGVTEAFF
.,TRBV27,.,TRBJ1-1,TGTGCCAGCAGGTCACAGAGGGCAGGCACTGAAGCTTTCTTT,CASRSQRAGTEAFF
.,TRBV6-5,once,TRBJ1-6,TGTGCCAGCAGTTACTCGGCCGGGGGCGAAGCCCTCCACTTT,CASSYSAGGEALHF
TRBD1,TRBV5-1,.,TRBJ2-4,TGCGCCAGCAGCTTGGCGACAGGGGAACTAGCCAAAAACATTCAGTACTTC,CASSLATGELAKNIQYF
.,TRBV18,.,TRBJ1-1,TGTGCCAGCTCACCACTACAGGGCGACACTGAAGCTTTCTTT,CASSPLQGDTEAFF
.,TRBV7-2,.,TRBJ1-6,TGTGCCAGCAGCTTAGCCAATTCACCCCTCCACTTT,CASSLANSPLHF
.,TRBV2,.,TRBJ1-6,TGTGCCAGCAGTTTACAGGGATCGGCGTCTAATTCACCCCTCCACTTT,CASSLQGSASNSPLHF
.,TRBV2,.,TRBJ2-3,TGTGCCAGCAGTGATTTAGGGACAGATACGCAGTATTTT,CASSDLGTDTQYF
TRBD1,TRBV5-1,.,TRBJ2-5,TGCGCCAGCAGCTTGGCCCGGCAGGGGGCGGGAGAGACCCAGTACTTC,CASSLARQGAGETQYF